This note documents a single T cell receptor beta chain sequence. This clone turned up a few times. Its antigen is still unknown. No much larger clone is present one base from it, and per-base qualities are unavailable. Collaborating institutions collected whole blood in K2EDTA tubes following their own protocols. For TCRbeta analysis, collaborators shipped samples as frozen whole blood, isolated PBMCs, or DNA extracted from either of those sample types. These data are taken from a study of blood T cell repertoires in COVID-19 (dated by TCRdb to 2020 to 2022). Notes on the research overall: The collaborator samples originated in the United States, Italy and Spain and spanned the acute and convalescent phases of COVID-19. Samples came from the ongoing ImmuneRACE study (first 160 participants) plus 1,254 subjects from 6 global collaborators. Sample metadata almost always included a de-identified subject ID, COVID-19 status, age in years and sex. Deeply sampled blood TCRbeta repertoires from subjects exposed to, actively infected with, or recovered from COVID-19 were included in the dataset. The repertoires were made available in a free public database intended to serve as a resource for research on the immune response to SARS-CoV-2. The material from the prospective study consisted of cDNA or gDNA derived from T cells, B-cell-depleted T cells, or PBMCs. Where available, HLA class I and class II types were obtained from metadata supplied by the sample provider rather than from assay-based typing.

TCRbeta CDR3 regions were amplified from genomic DNA using the immunoSEQ Assay, a bias-controlled multiplex PCR. As for the authors' bioinformatics: Within the assay, amplification of reference gene primers was used to estimate how many nucleated cells each sample contained. To quantify the absolute abundance of each unique TCRbeta CDR3 rearrangement, sequence reads were collapsed and filtered. For each sample, productive Simpson clonality was calculated by taking the square root of Simpson's diversity index across productive rearrangements. The source is immuneACCESS, and TCRdb retained only in-frame sequences with V and J called. Part of the clones is not carried over; for the studies checked, unresolved V genes explain less than half of this, and the remainder is unexplained. The D gene and trimming were derived from the DNA, and the V and J assignments and clone size from that table. Counted in this sample were roughly 15,000 clones; around 90% of them appeared once. The ten largest clones take up less than 20% of the sample.

Study-level results and caveats: The amount of clinical and demographic metadata varied by source and participant and was provided uncurated.

From the cysteine up to the phenylalanine, the CDR3 has a length of 15 residues. Left in the record is the CDR3 DNA by itself, 45 bases read in frame from the first base. V and J are truncated by 4 bases and 4 bases respectively, leaving an intervening sequence of 15 bases. The CDR1 and CDR2 encoded by the germline V gene are KGHDR and SFDVKD. The sequenced material came from peripheral blood. The receptor was isolated from a man aged 50 or older with active COVID-19. The V gene is TRBV24-1 and the J gene is TRBJ1-1; the D gene is possibly TRBD1, with 6 bases matching. The CDR3 region reads CATSERDRQGTEAFF. The nucleotide sequence reads TGTGCCACCAGTGAACGTGACAGGCAGGGCACTGAAGCTTTCTTT.